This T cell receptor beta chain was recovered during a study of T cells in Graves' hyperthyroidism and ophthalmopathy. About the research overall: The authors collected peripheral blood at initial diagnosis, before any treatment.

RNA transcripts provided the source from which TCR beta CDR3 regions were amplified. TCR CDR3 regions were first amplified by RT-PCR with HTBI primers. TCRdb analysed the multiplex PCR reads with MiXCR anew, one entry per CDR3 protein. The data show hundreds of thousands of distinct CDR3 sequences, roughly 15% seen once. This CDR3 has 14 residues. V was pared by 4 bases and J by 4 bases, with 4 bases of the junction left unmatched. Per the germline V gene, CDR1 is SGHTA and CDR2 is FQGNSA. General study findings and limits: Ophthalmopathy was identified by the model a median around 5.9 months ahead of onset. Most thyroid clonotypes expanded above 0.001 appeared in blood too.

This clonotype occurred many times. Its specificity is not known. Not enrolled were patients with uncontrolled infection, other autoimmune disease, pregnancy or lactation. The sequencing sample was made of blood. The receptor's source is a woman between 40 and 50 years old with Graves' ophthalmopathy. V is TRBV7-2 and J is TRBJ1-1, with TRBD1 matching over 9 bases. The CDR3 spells CASSSDRGGTEAFF. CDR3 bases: TGTGCCAGCAGCTCAGACAGGGGGGGCACTGAAGCTTTCTTT.